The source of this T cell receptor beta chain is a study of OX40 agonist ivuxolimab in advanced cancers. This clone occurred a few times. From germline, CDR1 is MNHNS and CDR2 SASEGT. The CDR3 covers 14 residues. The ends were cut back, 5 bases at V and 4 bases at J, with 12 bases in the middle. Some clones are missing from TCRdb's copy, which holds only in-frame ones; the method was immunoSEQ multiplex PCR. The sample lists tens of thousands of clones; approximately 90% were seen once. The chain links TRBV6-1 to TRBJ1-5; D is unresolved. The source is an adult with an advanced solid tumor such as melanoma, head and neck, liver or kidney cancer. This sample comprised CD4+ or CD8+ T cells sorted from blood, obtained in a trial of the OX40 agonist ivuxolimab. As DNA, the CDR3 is TGTGCCAGCAGTACTCCGTTCCAAAATCAGCCCCAGCATTTT. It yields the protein CASSTPFQNQPQHF.